This T cell receptor (beta chain) was retrieved from a study of cytomegalovirus exposure and HLA in healthy donors. Germline CDR1 reads SGHRS; CDR2 reads YFSETQ. After removal of 4 bases from V and 5 bases from J, the junction contained 10 bases not matched to a gene. The length of the CDR3 is 18 residues. A multiplex PCR was run with 60 Vbeta primers and 13 Jbeta primers. Clones were read by immunoSEQ multiplex PCR, and TCRdb kept only the in-frame ones, dropping some. The data hold hundreds of thousands of clones, with around 83% observed a single time. The chain has TRBV5-1 and TRBJ2-2; 14 nucleotides align to TRBD2. Source material: PBMCs. This TCR came from a girl aged 5-17 years in good health and CMV-seronegative. The CDR3 sequence: CASSGGTSGSPYTGELFF. CDR3 DNA sequence: TGCGCCAGCAGCGGGGGGACTAGCGGGAGTCCGTATACCGGGGAGCTGTTTTTT.